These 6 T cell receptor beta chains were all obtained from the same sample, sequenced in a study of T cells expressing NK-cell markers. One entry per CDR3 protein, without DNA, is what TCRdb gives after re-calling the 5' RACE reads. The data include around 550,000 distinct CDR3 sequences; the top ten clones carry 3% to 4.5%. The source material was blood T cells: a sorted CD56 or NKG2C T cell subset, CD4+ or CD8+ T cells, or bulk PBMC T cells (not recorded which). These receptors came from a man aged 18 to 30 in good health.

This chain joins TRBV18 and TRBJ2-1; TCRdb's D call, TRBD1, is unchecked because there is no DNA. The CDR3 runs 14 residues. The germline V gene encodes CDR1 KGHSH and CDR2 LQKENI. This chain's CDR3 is CATVEGTPVHEQFF.

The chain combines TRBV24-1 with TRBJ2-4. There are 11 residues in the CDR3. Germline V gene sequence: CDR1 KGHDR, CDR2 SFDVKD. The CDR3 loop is CATSDSNIQYF.

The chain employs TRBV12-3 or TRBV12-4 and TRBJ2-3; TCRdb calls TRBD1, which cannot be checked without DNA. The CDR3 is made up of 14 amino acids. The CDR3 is CASSNRDRADTQYF.

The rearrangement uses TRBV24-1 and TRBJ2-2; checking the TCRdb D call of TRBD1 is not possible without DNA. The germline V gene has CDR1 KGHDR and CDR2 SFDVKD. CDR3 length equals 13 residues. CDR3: CALGTDNTGELFF.

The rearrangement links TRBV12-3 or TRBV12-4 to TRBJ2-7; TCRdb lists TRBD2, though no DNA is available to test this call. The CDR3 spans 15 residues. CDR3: CASSQTSWNDYEQYF.

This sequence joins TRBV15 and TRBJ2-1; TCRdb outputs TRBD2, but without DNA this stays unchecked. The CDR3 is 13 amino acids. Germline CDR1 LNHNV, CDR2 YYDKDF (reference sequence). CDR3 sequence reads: CATSRDLSGSQFF.